This T cell receptor beta chain was captured in a study of OX40 agonist ivuxolimab in advanced cancers. Study-wide context: Melanoma, hepatocellular carcinoma, head and neck or renal cell cancer occurred in dose-escalation patients. Patients with prior anti-PD-1, anti-PD-L1 or anti-CTLA-4 therapy were eligible; about 41% had some.

V was pared by 5 bases and J by 9 bases, with 8 bases between. The germline gives CDR1 DFQATT, CDR2 SNEGSKA (reference sequence). CDR3 length: 10 residues. Only in-frame clones appear in the TCRdb table, and some are missing; sequencing was by immunoSEQ multiplex PCR. The sample consists of more than 80,000 clones, 91% of them appearing once. The genes are TRBV20-1 and TRBJ2-1; D is ambiguous. Sequences were derived from CD4+ or CD8+ T cells sorted from blood, sampled in a trial of the OX40 agonist ivuxolimab. This sequence originates from an adult with an advanced solid tumor such as melanoma, head and neck, liver or kidney cancer. This CDR3 reads CSARLGEQFF. The CDR3 DNA is TGCAGTGCTCGTTTGGGTGAGCAGTTCTTC.